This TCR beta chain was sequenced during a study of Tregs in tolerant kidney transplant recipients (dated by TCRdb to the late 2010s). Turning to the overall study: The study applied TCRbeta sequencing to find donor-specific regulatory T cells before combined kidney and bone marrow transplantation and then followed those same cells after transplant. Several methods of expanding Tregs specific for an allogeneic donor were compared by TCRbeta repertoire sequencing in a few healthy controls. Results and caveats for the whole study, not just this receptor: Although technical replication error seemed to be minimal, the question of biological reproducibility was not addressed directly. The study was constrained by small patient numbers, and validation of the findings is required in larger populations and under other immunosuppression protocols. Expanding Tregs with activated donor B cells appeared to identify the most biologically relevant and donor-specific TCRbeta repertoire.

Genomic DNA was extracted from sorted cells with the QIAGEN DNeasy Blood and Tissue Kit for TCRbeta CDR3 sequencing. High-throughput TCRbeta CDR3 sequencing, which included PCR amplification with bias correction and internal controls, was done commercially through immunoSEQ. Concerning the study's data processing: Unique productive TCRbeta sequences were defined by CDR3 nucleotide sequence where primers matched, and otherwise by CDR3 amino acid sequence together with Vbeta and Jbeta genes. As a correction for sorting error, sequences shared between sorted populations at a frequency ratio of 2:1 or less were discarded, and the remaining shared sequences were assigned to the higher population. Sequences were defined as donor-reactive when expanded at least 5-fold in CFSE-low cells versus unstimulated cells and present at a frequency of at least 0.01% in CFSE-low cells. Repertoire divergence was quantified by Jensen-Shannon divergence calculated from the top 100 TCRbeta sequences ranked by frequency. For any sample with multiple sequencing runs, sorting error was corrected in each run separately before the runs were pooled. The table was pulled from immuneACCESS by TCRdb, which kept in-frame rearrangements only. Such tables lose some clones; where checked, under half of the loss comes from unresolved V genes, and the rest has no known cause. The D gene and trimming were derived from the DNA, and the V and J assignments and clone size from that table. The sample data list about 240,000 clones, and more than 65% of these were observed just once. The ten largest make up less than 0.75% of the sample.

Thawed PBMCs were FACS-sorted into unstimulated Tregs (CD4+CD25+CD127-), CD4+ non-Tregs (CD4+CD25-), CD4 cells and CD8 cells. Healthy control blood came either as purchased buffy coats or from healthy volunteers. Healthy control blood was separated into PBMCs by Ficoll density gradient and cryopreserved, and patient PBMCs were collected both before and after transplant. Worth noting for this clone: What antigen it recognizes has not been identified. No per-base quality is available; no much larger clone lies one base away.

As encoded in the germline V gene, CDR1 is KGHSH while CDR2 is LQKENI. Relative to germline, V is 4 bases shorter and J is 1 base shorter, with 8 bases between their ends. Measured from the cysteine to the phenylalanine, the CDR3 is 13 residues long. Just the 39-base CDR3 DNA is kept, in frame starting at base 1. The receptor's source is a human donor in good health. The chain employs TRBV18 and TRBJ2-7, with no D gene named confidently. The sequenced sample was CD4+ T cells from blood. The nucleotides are TGTGCCAGCTCACGTGAGGTATCCTACGAGCAGTACTTC. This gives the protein CASSREVSYEQYF.